This record looks at one T cell receptor beta chain sequence and its context. Its antigen is still unknown. The source of the sample is a study of shared clonotypes between healthy human individuals. Study-level results: Across subsets, estimated richness was generally greater for naive than for memory populations.

Donors were healthy HIV-negative adults without recent acute infections or vaccinations. CDR1 is GTSNPN, CDR2 SVGIG, per germline (reference sequence). Losses at the gene ends were 2 bases for V and 5 bases for J; bases not matched to a gene: 4. The CDR3 sequence is 14 residues long. The sorted-subset replicate PCRs were given around 200 ng DNA, which is some 29,000 T cell genomes. Profiled with immunoSEQ multiplex PCR; TCRdb holds only in-frame clones, not every one. The table shows about 2.5 million clones, with just under 95% occurring only once. V usage is TRBV30 and J usage is TRBJ2-1; TRBD1 matches at 9 bases. This sequence originates from a man younger than 30 in good health. Some clones in this sample may be carry-over from other donors' samples. Source material: naive CD4+ T cells from PBMCs. The subset: CD45RA+ positively selected. In nucleotides, the CDR3 is TGTGCCTGGAGTTGGACAGGGGCGGACAATGAGCAGTTCTTC. Translation: CAWSWTGADNEQFF.